This T cell receptor beta chain was recovered during a study of blood T cell repertoires in COVID-19. About the study: From the United States, Italy and Spain came samples of acute and convalescent COVID-19. From T cells, B-cell-depleted T cells, or PBMCs came the material, which was cDNA or gDNA.

Trimming left V 2 bases short and J 3 bases short, with 7 bases between. The V gene's germline CDR1 is MGHRA and CDR2 YSYEKL. The length of the CDR3 is 13 residues. Original analysis: Counts of nucleated cells, estimated from reference gene primer amplification, were obtained. Clones were sequenced by immunoSEQ multiplex PCR, and TCRdb holds only the in-frame ones, with some missing. V and J calls and clone size are copied from that table; D and trimming were computed from the DNA. The sample consists of roughly 54,000 clones, more than 85% of them appearing once. The chain joins TRBV4-1 to TRBJ2-5; D ambiguous. The material sequenced was peripheral blood. The TCR sequence derives from a man over 45 with acute or convalescent COVID-19. The CDR3: CASSQISEETQYF. CDR3 DNA: TGCGCCAGCAGCCAAATAAGCGAAGAGACCCAGTACTTC.